This paragraph covers one TCR beta chain sequence. Its antigen specificity is not known. A much more abundant neighbour one base away suggests this may be a read error. The method was PCR. TCRdb lists the instrument as NextSeq 500. Bulk TCR libraries were made following a previously described method, with the TCR primers given in Table S5. The Qiagen AllPrep DNA/RNA kit was used to purify total RNA. Before analysis, reads from multiple sequencing runs of one library were combined. In the original analysis: Reads were retained only if the reads had an exact TCR constant sequence, and the retained reads were trimmed to 150 nt and grouped according to their 12-nt molecular barcodes. Reads inside each barcode group were sub-clustered using a 15% Levenshtein threshold, and a quality-weighted consensus sequence was constructed for each RNA molecule. Non-functional sequences were filtered out, along with any lower-count sequence sitting one edit away from another sequence. Based on fitting two negative binomial distributions, any barcode sub-cluster with under 20% of the maximum read count was discarded. TCRdb redid the processing of the public reads, applying fastp at Q25 and MiXCR, and retained in-frame beta chains. Each CDR3 protein gets just one entry, which takes the most common genes and DNA from the rows behind it. The V and J calls, along with clone size, are taken from TCRdb and not from the paper's own processing. The sample records under 600,000 distinct CDR3 sequences, under 30% of which are singletons. Together, the top ten hold 0.76% of the sample.

The data stem from a study of molecular identifiers for immune sequencing clone quantification listed by TCRdb under 2018. Regarding the complete study: For a replicate experiment, RNA from roughly 20,000 or 100,000 naive CD8 T cells was divided into five aliquots, and four of the five aliquots were sequenced. The study was a methods study using CD8 T cells to benchmark molecular-identifier clustering-based TCR repertoire sequencing (MIDCIRS) and TCR RNA copy counting.

Naive CD8 T cell libraries were made from 20,000 to 1,000,000 sorted cells using 10%, 30% or 50% of purified RNA. Naive CD8 T cells were FACS-sorted as CD8+CD4-CCR7+CD45RA+ on a BD FACSAria II into RLT Plus buffer. Detection sensitivity was tested by spiking Jurkat RNA equal to about eleven TCR copies' worth into samples containing roughly 17,000-1,000,000 naive CD8 T cells. Enrichment of CD8 T cells was done with RosetteSep CD8+ T Cell Enrichment Cocktail plus Ficoll-Paque, and ACK red cell lysis came afterward. Broader findings and caveats from the paper: When barcode sub-clustering was left out, chimeric consensus sequences inflated TCR diversity, with chimeras reaching as high as 47%. Spiked-in Jurkat TCR RNA equivalent to a single cell was reported to be detectable even among approximately 1 million naive CD8 T cells. In CMV-specific effector cells, over 97% of molecules were held by clones above 20 RNA copies, whereas under 1% of molecules were held by such clones in naive cells. The sizes of highly expanded clones could end up underestimated when identical TCR molecules share a barcode. Modeling estimated 2.5 to 3 recovered TCR RNA copies per cell, compared with about 9.8 by digital PCR, which implies roughly 30% capture efficiency. Spiked-in Jurkat TCR RNA (about 10 copies' worth), which is not part of the donor repertoire, was contained in the naive libraries.

Its CDR3 holds 15 amino acids, cysteine through phenylalanine. Solely the CDR3 DNA is kept, with 45 bases framed from the first base. Via the germline V gene, CDR1 is SGHRS and CDR2 YFSETQ. This clonotype originated in a human donor in good health. Some libraries in this study had Jurkat cell RNA spiked in. Sample: naive CD8+ T cells from blood, with Jurkat cell RNA spiked in. In light of the paper, this sample's cell subset or site label describes: FACS-sorted CD8+CD4-CCR7+CD45RA+ naive T cells. Recombination connected TRBV5-1 to TRBJ1-3, with 9 central nucleotides matching TRBD1. The sequenced DNA: TGCGCCAGCAGCCTGGACAGGGGATCTGGAACCACCATATATTTT. It codes for CASSLDRGSGTTIYF.